This TCR beta chain was identified in a study of cytomegalovirus exposure and HLA in healthy donors. Turning to this clone: Its antigen is unidentified.

Trimming took off 0 bases at V and 3 bases at J, with 16 bases between the two ends. This CDR3 has 16 amino acids. The V gene's germline CDR1 is SGDLS and CDR2 YYNGEE. Study-wide findings and caveats: Apart from CMV serostatus, no immune exposure information was available. The classifier reportedly diagnosed cytomegalovirus status with high specificity and sensitivity.

PCR primers comprised 60 Vbeta and 13 Jbeta primers. Here immunoSEQ multiplex PCR was the method, and the copy in TCRdb shows in-frame clones only, minus some. The sample shows roughly 160,000 clones, around 69% of them seen only once. J is TRBJ2-7 and V is TRBV9; D might be TRBD1 (6 bases). The TCR comes from a man aged 55-75 years in good health and CMV-seronegative. Sequences were obtained from PBMCs. The CDR3 reads CASSVDPGDLVYEQYF. In nucleotides, the CDR3 is TGTGCCAGCAGCGTAGACCCAGGGGACCTTGTCTACGAGCAGTACTTC.